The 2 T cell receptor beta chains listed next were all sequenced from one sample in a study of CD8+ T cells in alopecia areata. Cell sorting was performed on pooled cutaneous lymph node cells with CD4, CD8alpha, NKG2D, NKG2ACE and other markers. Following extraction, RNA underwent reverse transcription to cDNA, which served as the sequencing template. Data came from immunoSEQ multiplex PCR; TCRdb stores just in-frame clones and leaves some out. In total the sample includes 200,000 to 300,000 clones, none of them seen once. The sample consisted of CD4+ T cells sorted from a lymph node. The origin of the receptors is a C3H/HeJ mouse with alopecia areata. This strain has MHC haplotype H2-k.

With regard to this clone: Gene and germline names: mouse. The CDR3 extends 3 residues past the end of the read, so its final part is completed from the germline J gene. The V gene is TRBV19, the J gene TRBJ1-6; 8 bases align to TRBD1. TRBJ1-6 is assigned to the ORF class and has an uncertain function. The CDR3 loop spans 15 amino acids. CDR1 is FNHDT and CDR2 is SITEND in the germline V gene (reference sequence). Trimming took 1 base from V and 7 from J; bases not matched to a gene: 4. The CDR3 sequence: CASSIHRGWNSPLYF. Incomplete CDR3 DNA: TGTGCCAGCAGTATACACAGGGGGTGGAATTCGCCC.

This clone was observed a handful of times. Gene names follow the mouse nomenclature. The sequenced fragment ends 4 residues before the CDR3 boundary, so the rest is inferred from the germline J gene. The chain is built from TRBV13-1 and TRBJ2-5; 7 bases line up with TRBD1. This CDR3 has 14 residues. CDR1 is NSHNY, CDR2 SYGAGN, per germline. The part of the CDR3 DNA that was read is TGTGCCAGCAGTCTACAGGGGCGGAGGGAC. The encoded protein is CASSLQGRRD. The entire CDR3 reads CASSLQGRRDTQYF.